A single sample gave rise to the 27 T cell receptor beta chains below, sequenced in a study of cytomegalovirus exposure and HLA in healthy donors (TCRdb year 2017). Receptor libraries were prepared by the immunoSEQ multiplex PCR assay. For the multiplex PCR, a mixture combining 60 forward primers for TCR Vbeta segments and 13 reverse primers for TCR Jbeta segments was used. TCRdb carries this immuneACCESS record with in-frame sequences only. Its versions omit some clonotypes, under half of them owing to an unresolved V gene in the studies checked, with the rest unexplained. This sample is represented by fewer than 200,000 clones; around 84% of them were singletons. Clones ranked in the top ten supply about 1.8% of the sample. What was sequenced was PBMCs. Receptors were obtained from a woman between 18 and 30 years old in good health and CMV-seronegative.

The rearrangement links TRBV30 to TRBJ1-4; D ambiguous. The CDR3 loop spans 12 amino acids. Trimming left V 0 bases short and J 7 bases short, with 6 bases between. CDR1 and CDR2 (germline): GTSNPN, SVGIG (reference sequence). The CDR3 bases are TGTGCCTGGAGTGTACTGCGTGAAAAACTGTTTTTT. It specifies CAWSVLREKLFF.

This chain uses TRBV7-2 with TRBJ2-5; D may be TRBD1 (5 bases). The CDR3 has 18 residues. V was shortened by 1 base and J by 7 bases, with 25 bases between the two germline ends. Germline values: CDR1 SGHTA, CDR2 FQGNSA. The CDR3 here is CASSLVRGWAFFTGTQYF. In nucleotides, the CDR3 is TGTGCCAGCAGCTTAGTAAGGGGTTGGGCGTTTTTCACTGGGACCCAGTACTTC.

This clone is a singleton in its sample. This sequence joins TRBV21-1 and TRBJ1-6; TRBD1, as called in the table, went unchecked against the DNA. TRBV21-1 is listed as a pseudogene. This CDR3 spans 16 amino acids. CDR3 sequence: CASSKRGGQGCSPLHF. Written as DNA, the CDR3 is TGTGCCAGCAGCAAACGAGGGGGACAGGGGTGTTCACCCCTCCACTTT.

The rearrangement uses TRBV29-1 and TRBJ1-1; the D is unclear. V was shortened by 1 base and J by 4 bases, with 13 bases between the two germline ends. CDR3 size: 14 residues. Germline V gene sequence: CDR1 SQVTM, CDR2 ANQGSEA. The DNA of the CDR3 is TGCAGCGTTGAAGCCAAGTTGGGAGGCACTGAAGCTTTCTTT. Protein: CSVEAKLGGTEAFF.

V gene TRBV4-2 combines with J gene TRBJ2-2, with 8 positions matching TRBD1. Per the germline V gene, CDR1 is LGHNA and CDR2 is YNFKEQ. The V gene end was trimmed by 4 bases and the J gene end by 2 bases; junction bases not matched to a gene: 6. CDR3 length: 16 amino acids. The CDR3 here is CASSPDDRGNTGELFF. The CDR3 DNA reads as TGTGCCAGCAGCCCCGACGACAGGGGCAACACCGGGGAGCTGTTTTTT.

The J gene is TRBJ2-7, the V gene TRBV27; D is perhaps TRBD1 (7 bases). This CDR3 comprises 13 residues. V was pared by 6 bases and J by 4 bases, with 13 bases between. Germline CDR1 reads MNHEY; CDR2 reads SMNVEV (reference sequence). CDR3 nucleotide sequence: TGTGCCAGCAGGCGGAGGGACAGTTACGAGCAGTACGTC. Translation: CASRRRDSYEQYV.

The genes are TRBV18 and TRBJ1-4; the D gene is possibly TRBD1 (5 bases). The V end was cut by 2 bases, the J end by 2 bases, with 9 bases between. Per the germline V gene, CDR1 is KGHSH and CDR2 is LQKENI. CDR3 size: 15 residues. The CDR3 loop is CASSPDRGTNEKLFF. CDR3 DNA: TGTGCCAGCTCACCAGACCGGGGGACTAATGAAAAACTGTTTTTT. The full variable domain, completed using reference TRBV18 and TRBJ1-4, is NAGVMQNPRHLVRRRGQEARLRCSPMKGHSHVYWYRQLPEEGLKFMVYLQKENIIDESGMPKERFSAEFPKEGPSILRIQQVVRGDSAAYFCASSPDRGTNEKLFFGSGTQLSVL.

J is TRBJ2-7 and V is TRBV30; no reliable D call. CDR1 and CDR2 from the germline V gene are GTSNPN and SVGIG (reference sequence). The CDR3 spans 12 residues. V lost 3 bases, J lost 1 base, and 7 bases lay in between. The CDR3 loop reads CAWSPISYEQYF. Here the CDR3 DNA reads TGTGCCTGGAGCCCCATTTCCTACGAGCAGTACTTC.

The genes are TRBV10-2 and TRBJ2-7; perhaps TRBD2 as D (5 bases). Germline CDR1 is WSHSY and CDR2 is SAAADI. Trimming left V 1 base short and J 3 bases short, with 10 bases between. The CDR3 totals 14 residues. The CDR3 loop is CASSEYGEIYEQYF. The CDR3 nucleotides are TGCGCCAGCAGTGAGTATGGGGAGATCTACGAGCAGTACTTC.

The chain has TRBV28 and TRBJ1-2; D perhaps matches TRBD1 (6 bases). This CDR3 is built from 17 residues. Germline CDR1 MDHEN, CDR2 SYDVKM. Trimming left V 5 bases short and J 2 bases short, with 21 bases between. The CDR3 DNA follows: TGTGCCAGCAGTCCCTCGCCTGGCGACAGGCGAAACTATGGCTACACCTTC. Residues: CASSPSPGDRRNYGYTF.

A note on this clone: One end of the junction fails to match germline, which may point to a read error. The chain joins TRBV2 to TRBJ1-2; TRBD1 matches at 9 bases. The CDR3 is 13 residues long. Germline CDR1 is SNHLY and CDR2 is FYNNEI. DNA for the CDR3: TGTGCCAGCGGACGACGGACAGGGGATACAGAAACCTTT. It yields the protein CASGRRTGDTETF.

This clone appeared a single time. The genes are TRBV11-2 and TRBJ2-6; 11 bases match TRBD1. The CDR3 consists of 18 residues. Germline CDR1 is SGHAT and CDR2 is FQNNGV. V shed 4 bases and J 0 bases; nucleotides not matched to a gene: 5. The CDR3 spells CASSSPGQGDSGANVLTF. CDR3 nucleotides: TGTGCCAGCAGCTCACCGGGACAGGGGGACTCTGGGGCCAACGTCCTGACTTTC.

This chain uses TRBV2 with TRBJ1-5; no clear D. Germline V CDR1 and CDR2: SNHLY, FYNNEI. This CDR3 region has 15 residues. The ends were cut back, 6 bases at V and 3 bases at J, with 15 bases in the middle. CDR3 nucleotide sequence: TGTGCCAGCAGGAATTGGCCTCGGGACAATCAGCCCCAGCATTTT. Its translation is CASRNWPRDNQPQHF.

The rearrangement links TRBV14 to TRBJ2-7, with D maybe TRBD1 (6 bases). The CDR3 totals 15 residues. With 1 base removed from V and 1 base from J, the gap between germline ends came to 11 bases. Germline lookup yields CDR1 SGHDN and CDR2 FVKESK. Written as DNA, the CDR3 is TGTGCCAGCAGCCAAGCCGCGGACAGTTCCTACGAGCAGTACTTC. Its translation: CASSQAADSSYEQYF. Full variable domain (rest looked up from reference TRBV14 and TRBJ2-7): EAGVTQFPSHSVIEKGQTVTLRCDPISGHDNLYWYRRVMGKEIKFLLHFVKESKQDESGMPNNRFLAERTGGTYSTLKVQPAELEDSGVYFCASSQAADSSYEQYFGPGTRLTVT.

The CDR3 loop is CASSLGGTYGYTF. Here the CDR3 DNA reads TGTGCCAGCAGCTTAGGGGGCACCTATGGCTACACCTTC. The rearrangement links TRBV5-6 to TRBJ1-2; 7 bases fit TRBD1. The CDR3 spans 13 residues. Trimming took 2 bases from V and 4 from J; bases not matched to a gene: 2. Per the germline V gene, CDR1 is SGHDT and CDR2 is YYEEEE.

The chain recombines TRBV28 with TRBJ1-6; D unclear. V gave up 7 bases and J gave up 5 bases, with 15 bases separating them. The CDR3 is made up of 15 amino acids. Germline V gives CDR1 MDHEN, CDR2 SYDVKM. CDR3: CASITNEGNNSPLHF. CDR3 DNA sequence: TGTGCCAGCATCACCAACGAGGGCAATAATTCACCCCTCCACTTT.

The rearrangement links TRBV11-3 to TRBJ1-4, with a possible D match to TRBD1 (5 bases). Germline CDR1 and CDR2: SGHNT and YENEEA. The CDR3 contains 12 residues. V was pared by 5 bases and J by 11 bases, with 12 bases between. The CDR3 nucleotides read TGTGCCAGCAGCGGTCAGGGTTGGAAACTGTTTTTT. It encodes CASSGQGWKLFF.

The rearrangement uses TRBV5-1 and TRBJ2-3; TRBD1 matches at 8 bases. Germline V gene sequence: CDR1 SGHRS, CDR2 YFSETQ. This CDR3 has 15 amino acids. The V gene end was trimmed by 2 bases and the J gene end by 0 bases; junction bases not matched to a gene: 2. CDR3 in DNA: TGCGCCAGCAGCTTAACAGGGGGGAGCACAGATACGCAGTATTTT. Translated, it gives CASSLTGGSTDTQYF.

The CDR3 loop reads CASSFDSGRFDEQFF. CDR3 bases: TGCGCCAGCAGCTTTGATAGCGGGAGATTTGATGAGCAGTTCTTC. The rearrangement uses TRBV5-1 and TRBJ2-1; 9 positions agree with TRBD2. Germline values: CDR1 SGHRS, CDR2 YFSETQ. This CDR3 is 15 amino acids long. With 2 bases clipped from V and 8 bases from J, the junction kept 8 bases outside the gene matches.

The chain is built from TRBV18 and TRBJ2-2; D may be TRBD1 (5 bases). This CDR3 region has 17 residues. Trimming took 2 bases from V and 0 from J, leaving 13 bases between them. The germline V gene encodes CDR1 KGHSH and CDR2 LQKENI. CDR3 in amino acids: CASSPDGAAANTGELFF. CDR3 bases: TGTGCCAGCTCACCAGATGGGGCAGCTGCGAACACCGGGGAGCTGTTTTTT.

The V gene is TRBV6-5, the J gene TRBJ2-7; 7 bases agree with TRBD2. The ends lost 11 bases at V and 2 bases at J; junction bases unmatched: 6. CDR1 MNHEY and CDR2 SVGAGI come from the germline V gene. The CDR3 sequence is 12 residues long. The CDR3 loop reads CAPPLAAYEQYV. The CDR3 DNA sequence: TGTGCCCCCCCCCTAGCGGCCTACGAGCAGTACGTC.

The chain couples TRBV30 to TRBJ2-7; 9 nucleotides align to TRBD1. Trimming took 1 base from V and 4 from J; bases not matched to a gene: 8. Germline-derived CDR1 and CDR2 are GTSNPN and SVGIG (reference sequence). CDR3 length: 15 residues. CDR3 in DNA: TGTGCCTGGAGTGGGGGACAGGGAGATGTTTACGAGCAGTACGTC. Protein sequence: CAWSGGQGDVYEQYV.

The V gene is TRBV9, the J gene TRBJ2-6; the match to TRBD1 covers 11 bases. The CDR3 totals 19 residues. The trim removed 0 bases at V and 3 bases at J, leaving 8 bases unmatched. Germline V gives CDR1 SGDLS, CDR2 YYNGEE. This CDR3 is CASSVALGQGALGANVLTF. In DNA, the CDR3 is TGTGCCAGCAGCGTAGCTCTTGGACAGGGGGCGCTTGGGGCCAACGTCCTGACTTTC. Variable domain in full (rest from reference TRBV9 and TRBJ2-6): DSGVTQTPKHLITATGQRVTLRCSPRSGDLSVYWYQQSLDQGLQFLIQYYNGEERAKGNILERFSAQQFPDLHSELNLSSLELGDSALYFCASSVALGQGALGANVLTFGAGSRLTVL.

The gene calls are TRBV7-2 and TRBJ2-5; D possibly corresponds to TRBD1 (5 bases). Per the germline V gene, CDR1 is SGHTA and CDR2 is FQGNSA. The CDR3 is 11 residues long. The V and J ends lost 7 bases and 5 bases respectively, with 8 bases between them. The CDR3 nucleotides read TGTGCCAGCACCCAGGGTGAGACCCAGTACTTC. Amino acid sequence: CASTQGETQYF.

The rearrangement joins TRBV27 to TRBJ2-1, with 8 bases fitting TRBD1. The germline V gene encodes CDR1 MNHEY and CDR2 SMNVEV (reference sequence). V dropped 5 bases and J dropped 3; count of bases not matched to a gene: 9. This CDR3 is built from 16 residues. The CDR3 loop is CASSARQGILYNEQFF. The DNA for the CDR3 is TGTGCCAGCAGTGCAAGACAGGGGATACTCTACAATGAGCAGTTCTTC.

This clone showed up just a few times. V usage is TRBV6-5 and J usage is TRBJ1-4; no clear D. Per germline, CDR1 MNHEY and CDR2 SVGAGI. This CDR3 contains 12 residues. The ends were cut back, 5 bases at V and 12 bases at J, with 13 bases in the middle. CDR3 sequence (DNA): TGTGCCAGCAGTACCCAGGAAAGTGAACTGTTTTTT. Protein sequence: CASSTQESELFF.

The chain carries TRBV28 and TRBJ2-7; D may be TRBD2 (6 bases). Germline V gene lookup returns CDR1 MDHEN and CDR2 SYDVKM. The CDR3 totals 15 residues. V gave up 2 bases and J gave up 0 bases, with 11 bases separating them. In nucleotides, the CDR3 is TGTGCCAGCAGTTTAGGTAGCGGTAACTCCTACGAGCAGTACTTC. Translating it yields CASSLGSGNSYEQYF.